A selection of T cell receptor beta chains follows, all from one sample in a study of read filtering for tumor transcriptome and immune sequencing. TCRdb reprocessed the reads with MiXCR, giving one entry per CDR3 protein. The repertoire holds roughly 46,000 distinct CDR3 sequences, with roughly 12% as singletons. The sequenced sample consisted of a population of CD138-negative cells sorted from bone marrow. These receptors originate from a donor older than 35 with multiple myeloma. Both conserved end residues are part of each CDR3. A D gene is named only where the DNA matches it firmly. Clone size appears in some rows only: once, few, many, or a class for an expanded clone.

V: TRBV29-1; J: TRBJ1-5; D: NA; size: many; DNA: TGCAGCGTTGGAGGCAGGGGCGGCCAGCCCCAGCATTTT; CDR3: CSVGGRGGQPQHF
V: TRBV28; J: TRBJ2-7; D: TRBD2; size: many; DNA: TGTGCCAGCAGACTAGCGGGAGTCTACGAGCAGTACTTC; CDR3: CASRLAGVYEQYF
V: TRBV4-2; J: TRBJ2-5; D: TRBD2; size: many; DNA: TGCGCCAGCAGCCAAGATCGGGGTAGCGGGATAGAGACCCAGTACTTC; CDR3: CASSQDRGSGIETQYF
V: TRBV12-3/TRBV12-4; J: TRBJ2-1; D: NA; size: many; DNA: TGTGCCAGCAGTCCCGGGGGGCCGACGTACAATGAGCAGTTCTTC; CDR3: CASSPGGPTYNEQFF
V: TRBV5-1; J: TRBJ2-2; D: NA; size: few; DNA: TGCGCCAGCAGCTTGGAGCGGGCGCCCACCGGGGAGCTGTTTTTT; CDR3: CASSLERAPTGELFF
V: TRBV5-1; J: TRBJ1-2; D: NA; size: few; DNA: TGCGCCAGCCGCTCTGGCTATGGCTACACCTTC; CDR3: CASRSGYGYTF
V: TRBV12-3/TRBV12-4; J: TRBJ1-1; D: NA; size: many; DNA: TGTGCCAGCAGCCTGGAGAATGAAGCTTTCTTT; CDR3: CASSLENEAFF
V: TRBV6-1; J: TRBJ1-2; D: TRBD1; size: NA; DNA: TGTGCCAGCAGTGACGCCCTGGGGACAGACTACTATGGCTACACCTTC; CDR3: CASSDALGTDYYGYTF
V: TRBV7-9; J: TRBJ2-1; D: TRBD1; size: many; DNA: TGTGCCAGCAGCTTGGCCGTTGGACAGGGCTATGAGCAGTTCTTC; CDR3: CASSLAVGQGYEQFF
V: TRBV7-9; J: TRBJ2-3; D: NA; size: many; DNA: TGTGCCAGCAGCTTAGAGGTCACGCTCCGCACAGATACGCAGTATTTT; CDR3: CASSLEVTLRTDTQYF
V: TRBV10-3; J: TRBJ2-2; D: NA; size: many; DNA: TGTGCCATCAGTCCGGGACTTACGAACACCGGGGAGCTGTTTTTT; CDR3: CAISPGLTNTGELFF
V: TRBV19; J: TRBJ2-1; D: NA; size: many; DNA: TGTGCCAGTGGAGGGGGTAAATCCTACAATGAGCAGTTCTTC; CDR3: CASGGGKSYNEQFF
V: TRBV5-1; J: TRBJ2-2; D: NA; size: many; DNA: TGCGCCAGCAGCTTGGCTACAGGGTCCGGGGAGCTGTTTTTT; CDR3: CASSLATGSGELFF
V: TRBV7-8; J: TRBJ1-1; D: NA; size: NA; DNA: TGTGCCAGCAGCCTTCAGGGGAGGAGATCCACTGAAGCTTTCTTT; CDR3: CASSLQGRRSTEAFF
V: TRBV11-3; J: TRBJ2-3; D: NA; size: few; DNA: TGTGCCAGCAGCCGATCGAGGGGACTGACGGGAGATACGCAGTATTTT; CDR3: CASSRSRGLTGDTQYF
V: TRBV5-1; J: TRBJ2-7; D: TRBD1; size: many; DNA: TGCGCCAGCAGCTCGGACAGGGGGGGGTTCGAGCAGTACTTC; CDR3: CASSSDRGGFEQYF
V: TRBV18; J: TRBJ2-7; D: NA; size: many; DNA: TGTGCCAGCTCACCTGGAGCCAGCAGCTCCTACGAGCAGTACTTC; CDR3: CASSPGASSSYEQYF
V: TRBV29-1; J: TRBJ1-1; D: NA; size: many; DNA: TGCAGCGTTGAATCTGTGGGCGTCTACACTGAAGCTTTCTTT; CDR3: CSVESVGVYTEAFF
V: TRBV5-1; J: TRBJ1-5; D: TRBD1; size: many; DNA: TGCGCCAGCAGCTTGGGAGACAGGGCGGGTCAGCCCCAGCATTTT; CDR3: CASSLGDRAGQPQHF
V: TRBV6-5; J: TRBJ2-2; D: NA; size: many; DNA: TGTGCCAGCAGTTACGGGGGTTGGACCGGGGAGCTGTTTTTT; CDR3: CASSYGGWTGELFF
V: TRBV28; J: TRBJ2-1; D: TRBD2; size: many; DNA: TGTGCCAGCAGTTTATCTAGCGGGAGGAGCTCTGAGCAGTTCTTC; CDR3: CASSLSSGRSSEQFF
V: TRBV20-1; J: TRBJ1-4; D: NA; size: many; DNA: TGCAGTACGAAGGGACACAATAATGAAAAACTGTTTTTT; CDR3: CSTKGHNNEKLFF
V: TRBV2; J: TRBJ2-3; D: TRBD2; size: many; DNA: TGTGCCAGCAGTGATGCAGGGGGGACTAGCGGAAGCACAGATACGCAGTATTTT; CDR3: CASSDAGGTSGSTDTQYF
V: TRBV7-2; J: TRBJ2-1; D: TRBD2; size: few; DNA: TGTGCCAGCGGCTCCGCCGGGACTAAACACAATGAGCAGTTCTTC; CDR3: CASGSAGTKHNEQFF
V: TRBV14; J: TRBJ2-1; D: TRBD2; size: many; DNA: TGTGCCAGCAGCCAACTGCGGGGGACTACCCCCTACAATGAGCAGTTCTTC; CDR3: CASSQLRGTTPYNEQFF
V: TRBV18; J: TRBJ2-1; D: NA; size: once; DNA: TGTGCCAGCTCACTTTACGGGGATGAGCAGTTCTTC; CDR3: CASSLYGDEQFF
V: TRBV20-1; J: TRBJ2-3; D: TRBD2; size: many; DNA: TGCAGTGCTAGTCGGGCGGGAGTATACTCAGATACGCAGTATTTT; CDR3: CSASRAGVYSDTQYF
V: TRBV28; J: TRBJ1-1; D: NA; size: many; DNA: TGTGCCAGCAGTTCCCCTCTAATGGTGAGATGGAACACTGAAGCTTTCTTT; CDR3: CASSSPLMVRWNTEAFF
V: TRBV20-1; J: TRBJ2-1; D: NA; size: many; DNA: TGCAGTGCCCGACGGCCCTCCTACAATGAGCAGTTCTTC; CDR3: CSARRPSYNEQFF
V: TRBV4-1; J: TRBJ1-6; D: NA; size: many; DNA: TGCGCCAGCAGCCAAGAAGGGGTCCCGTCGACTCTCCACTTT; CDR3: CASSQEGVPSTLHF
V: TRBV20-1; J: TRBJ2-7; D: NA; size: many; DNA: TGCAGTGCTAGAGGTACCTACGAGCAGTACTTC; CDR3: CSARGTYEQYF
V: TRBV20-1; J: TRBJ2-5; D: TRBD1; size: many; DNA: TGCAGTGCTCAGGGGGTAGGACAAGAGACCCAGTACTTC; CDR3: CSAQGVGQETQYF
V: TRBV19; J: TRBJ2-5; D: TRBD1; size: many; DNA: TGTGCCAGTAGTGCACAACCAGGGGGCTTAGAGACCCAGTACTTC; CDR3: CASSAQPGGLETQYF
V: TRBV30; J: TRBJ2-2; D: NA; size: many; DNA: TGTGCCTGGAGTTCAGGGAGTTTGACCGGGGAGCTGTTTTTT; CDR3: CAWSSGSLTGELFF
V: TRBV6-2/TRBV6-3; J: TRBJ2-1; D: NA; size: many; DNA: TGTGCCAGCAGTTTATCCCGGGCCTCGGCGTTCTTC; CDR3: CASSLSRASAFF
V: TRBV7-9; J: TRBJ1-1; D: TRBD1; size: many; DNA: TGTGCCAGCAGCGAGAGGACAGGGGCCGGCACTGAAGCTTTCTTT; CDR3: CASSERTGAGTEAFF
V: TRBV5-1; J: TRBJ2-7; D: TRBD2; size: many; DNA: TGTGCCAGCAGCCTTAGCGGGGGCTCCTACGAGCAGTACTTC; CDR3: CASSLSGGSYEQYF
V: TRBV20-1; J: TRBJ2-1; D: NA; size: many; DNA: TGCAGTGCTAGAACACCGCGACTAGCCTACAATGAGCAGTTCTTC; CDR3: CSARTPRLAYNEQFF
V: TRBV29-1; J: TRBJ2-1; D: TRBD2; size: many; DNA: TGCAGCGTTGTACGGCTAGCGGGAGGTGTCGCCTACAATGAGCAGTTCTTC; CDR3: CSVVRLAGGVAYNEQFF
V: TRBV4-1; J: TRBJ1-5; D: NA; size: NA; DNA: TGCGCCAGCAGCCCCGAGGGAAGCAATCAGCCCCAGCATTTT; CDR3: CASSPEGSNQPQHF
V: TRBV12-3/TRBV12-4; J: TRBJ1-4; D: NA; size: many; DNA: TGTGCCAGCAGCTCGACAGGTCCCTCCAAGCTTCATGAAAAACTGTTTTTT; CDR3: CASSSTGPSKLHEKLFF
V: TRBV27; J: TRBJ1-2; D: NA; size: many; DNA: TGTGCCAGCAGTTTGGGATATAACTATGGCTACACCTTC; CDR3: CASSLGYNYGYTF
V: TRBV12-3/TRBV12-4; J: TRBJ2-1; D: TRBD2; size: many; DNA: TGTGCCAGCAGTCCCTCTAGCGGGAGGGCCGTTAATGAGCAGTTCTTC; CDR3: CASSPSSGRAVNEQFF
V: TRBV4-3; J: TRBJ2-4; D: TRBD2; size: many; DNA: TGCGCCAGCAGCCAAGAGGGCAGCGGGGTCAGCAAAAACATTCAGTACTTC; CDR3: CASSQEGSGVSKNIQYF
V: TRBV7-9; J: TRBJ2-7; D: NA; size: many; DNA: TGTGCCAGCAGCCCCCCGGGCGGCCTCGAGCAGTACTTC; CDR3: CASSPPGGLEQYF
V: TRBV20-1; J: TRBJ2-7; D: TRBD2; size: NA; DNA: TGCAGTGCTAGAACGCCGGGAGGACGAAACGACGAGCAGTACTTC; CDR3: CSARTPGGRNDEQYF
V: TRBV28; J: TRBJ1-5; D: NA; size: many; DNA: TGTGCCAGCAGTCGGACGGCGGCGGGCAATCAGCCCCAGCATTTT; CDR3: CASSRTAAGNQPQHF
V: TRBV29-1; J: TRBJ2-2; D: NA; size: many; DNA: TGCAGCGTTGATACAGGGATCCACGGGGAGCTGTTTTTT; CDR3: CSVDTGIHGELFF
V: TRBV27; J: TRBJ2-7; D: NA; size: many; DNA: TGTGCCAGCAGCGGAGGGCGGGTCTGGGAGCAGTACTTC; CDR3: CASSGGRVWEQYF
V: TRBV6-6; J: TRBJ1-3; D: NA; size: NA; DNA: TGTGCCAGCCTAAGCTCTGGAAACACCATATATTTT; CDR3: CASLSSGNTIYF
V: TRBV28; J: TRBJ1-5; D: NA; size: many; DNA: TGTGCCAGCAGTTTAGGGCAGCCCCAGCATTTT; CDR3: CASSLGQPQHF
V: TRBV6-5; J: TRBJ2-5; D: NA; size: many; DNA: TGTGCCAGCAGTAGAAAGGAGACCCAGTACTTC; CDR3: CASSRKETQYF
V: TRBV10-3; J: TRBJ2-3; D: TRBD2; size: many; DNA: TGTGCCATCAGTGAGAAGCGGGAGGAGGATACGCAGTATTTT; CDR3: CAISEKREEDTQYF